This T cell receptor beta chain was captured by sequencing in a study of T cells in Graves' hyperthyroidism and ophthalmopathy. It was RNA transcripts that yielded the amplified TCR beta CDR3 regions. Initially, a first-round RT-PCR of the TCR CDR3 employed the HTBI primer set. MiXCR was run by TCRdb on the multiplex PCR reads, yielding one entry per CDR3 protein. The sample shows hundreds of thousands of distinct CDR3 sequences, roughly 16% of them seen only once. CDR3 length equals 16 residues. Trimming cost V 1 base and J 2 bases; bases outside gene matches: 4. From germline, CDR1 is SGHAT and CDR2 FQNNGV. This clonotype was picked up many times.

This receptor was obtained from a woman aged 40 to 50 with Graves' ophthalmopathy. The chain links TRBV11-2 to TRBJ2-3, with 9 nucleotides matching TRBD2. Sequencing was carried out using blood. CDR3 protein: CASSLGAGGSTDTQYF. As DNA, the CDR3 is TGTGCCAGCAGCTTAGGAGCGGGAGGATCCACAGATACGCAGTATTTT. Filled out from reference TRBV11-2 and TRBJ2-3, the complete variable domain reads EAGVAQSPRYKIIEKRQSVAFWCNPISGHATLYWYQQILGQGPKLLIQFQNNGVVDDSQLPKDRFSAERLKGVDSTLKIQPAKLEDSAVYLCASSLGAGGSTDTQYFGPGTRLTVL.